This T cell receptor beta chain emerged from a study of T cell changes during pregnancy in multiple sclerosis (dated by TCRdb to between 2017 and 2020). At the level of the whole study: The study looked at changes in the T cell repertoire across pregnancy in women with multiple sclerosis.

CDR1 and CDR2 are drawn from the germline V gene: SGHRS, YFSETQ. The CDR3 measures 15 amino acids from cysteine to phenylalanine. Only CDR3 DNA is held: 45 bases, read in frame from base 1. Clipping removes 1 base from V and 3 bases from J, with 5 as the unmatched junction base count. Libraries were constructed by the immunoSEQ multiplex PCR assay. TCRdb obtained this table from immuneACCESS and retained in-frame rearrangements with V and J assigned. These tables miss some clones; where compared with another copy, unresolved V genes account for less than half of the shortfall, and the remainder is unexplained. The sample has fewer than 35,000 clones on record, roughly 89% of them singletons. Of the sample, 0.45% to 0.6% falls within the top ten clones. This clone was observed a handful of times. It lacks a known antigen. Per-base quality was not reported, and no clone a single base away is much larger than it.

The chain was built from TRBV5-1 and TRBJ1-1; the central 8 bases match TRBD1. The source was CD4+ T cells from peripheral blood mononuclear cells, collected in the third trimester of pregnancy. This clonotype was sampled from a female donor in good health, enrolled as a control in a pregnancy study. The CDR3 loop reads CASSLLGTGYTEAFF. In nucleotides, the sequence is TGCGCCAGCAGCTTGCTCGGGACAGGCTACACTGAAGCTTTCTTT.